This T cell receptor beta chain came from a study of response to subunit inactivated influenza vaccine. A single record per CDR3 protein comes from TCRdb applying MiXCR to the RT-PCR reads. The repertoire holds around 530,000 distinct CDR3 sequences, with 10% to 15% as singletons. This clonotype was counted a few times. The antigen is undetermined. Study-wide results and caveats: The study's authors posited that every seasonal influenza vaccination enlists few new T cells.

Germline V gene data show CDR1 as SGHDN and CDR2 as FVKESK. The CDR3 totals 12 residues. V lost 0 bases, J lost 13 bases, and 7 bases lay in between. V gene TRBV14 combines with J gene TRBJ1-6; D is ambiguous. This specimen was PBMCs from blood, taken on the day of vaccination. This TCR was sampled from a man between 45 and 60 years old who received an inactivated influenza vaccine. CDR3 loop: CASSQEYSPLHF. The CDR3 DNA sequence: TGTGCCAGCAGCCAAGAGTACTCTCCCCTCCACTTT.